These 27 T cell receptor beta chains share one sample of origin, sequenced in a study of cytomegalovirus exposure and HLA in healthy donors. It was with 60 Vbeta and 13 Jbeta primers that the PCR ran. TCRdb's copy holds only in-frame clones and misses some; the assay was immunoSEQ multiplex PCR. The data show over 80,000 clones, roughly 74% seen once. The specimen was PBMCs. The receptors were sampled from a woman aged 70-85 years in good health and CMV-seropositive.

This chain links TRBV4-1 with TRBJ2-3, with 10 bases fitting TRBD2. V shed 3 bases and J 8 bases; nucleotides not matched to a gene: 14. The CDR3 sequence is 17 residues long. Per germline, CDR1 MGHRA and CDR2 YSYEKL. CDR3 sequence: CASSHSITSGALGTQYF. DNA of the CDR3: TGCGCCAGCAGCCACTCAATTACTAGCGGGGCACTGGGTACGCAGTATTTT.

The rearrangement links TRBV6-1 to TRBJ1-5; D not certain. CDR1 is MNHNS, CDR2 SASEGT, per germline. Trimming removed 6 bases at V and 0 bases at J, with 9 bases between. This CDR3 is 14 amino acids long. The DNA of the CDR3 is TGTGCCAGCAGGACGGGAGTTAGCAATCAGCCCCAGCATTTT. Its translation: CASRTGVSNQPQHF.

The chain employs TRBV10-3 and TRBJ2-2; 7 bases fit TRBD1. Germline V gives CDR1 ENHRY, CDR2 SYGVKD. The CDR3 is 16 amino acids. V lost 9 bases to trimming and J lost 3 bases; unmatched junction nucleotides: 13. The CDR3 DNA is TGTGCCATAAAGACAGGGTCGGTCTCGGACACCGGGGAGCTGTTTTTT. Translation gives CAIKTGSVSDTGELFF.

The chain carries TRBV29-1 and TRBJ2-7; 8 bases fit TRBD2. V was clipped by 6 bases and J by 1 base; unmatched bases: 8. Germline-derived CDR1 and CDR2 are SQVTM and ANQGSEA. The CDR3 totals 14 residues. CDR3 amino acids: CSVTAGARSYEQYF. CDR3 bases: TGCAGCGTCACAGCGGGGGCGCGGTCCTACGAGCAGTACTTC.

The chain combines TRBV10-1 with TRBJ2-5; no reliable D call. The last part of the DNA fits TRBJ2-7 better; the J call may be wrong. Germline-derived CDR1 and CDR2 are WNHNN and SYGVQD (reference sequence). CDR3 length: 17 amino acids. DNA for the CDR3: TGCGCCAGCAGTGAGTTTAATAATTTGGGCAGCTCCTACGAGCAGTACTTC. It specifies CASSEFNNLGSSYEQYF.

This chain joins TRBV6-5 and TRBJ2-2; perhaps TRBD1 as D (5 bases). Germline CDR1 reads MNHEY; CDR2 reads SVGAGI. Trimming shortened V by 5 bases and J by 5 bases, and 6 bases separated the two germline ends. The CDR3 length is 12 residues. The CDR3, as DNA: TGTGCCAGCAGTCGACAGACCGGGGAGCTGTTTTTT. It yields the protein CASSRQTGELFF.

CDR3 nucleotides: TGTGCCAGCAGCGGGGGACTAGCGGGGACGAACACCGGGGAGCTGTTTTTT. Its translation: CASSGGLAGTNTGELFF. This sequence joins TRBV9 and TRBJ2-2; TRBD2 matches at 13 bases. Germline CDR1 is SGDLS and CDR2 is YYNGEE. The CDR3 length is 17 residues. Germline trimming cut 3 bases from V and 0 bases from J; bases unmatched to any gene: 2.

The chain has TRBV5-1 and TRBJ2-4, with D possibly TRBD1 on 6 matching bases. Germline values: CDR1 SGHRS, CDR2 YFSETQ. V lost 4 bases to trimming and J lost 0 bases, with 8 bases between them. This CDR3 is built from 14 residues. Here the CDR3 DNA reads TGCGCCAGCAGCCAACAGGGAGCCAAAAACATTCAGTACTTC. This gives the protein CASSQQGAKNIQYF.

This chain links TRBV7-9 with TRBJ2-1; the D gene is possibly TRBD1 (5 bases). The V gene lost 7 bases and the J gene lost 6 bases, with 16 bases spanning the gap. Germline V gene sequence: CDR1 SEHNR, CDR2 FQNEAQ (reference sequence). The CDR3 is 14 residues long. CDR3 coding DNA: TGTGCCAGCACAACAGGCCTGGCGGTCAATGAGCAGTTCTTC. As protein: CASTTGLAVNEQFF.

Only one count was recorded for this clone. The chain is built from TRBV5-4 and TRBJ2-7; tentative D call: TRBD1 (6 bases). The CDR3 is 16 amino acids. The V gene's germline CDR1 is SGHNT and CDR2 YYREEE (reference sequence). Trimming stripped 1 base from V and 2 bases from J, with 16 bases between. As DNA, the CDR3 is TGTGCCAGCAGCTTGCCCACAGGGTCAGAGACCTACGAGCAGTACTTC. Protein: CASSLPTGSETYEQYF.

This clone has a handful of counts. The CDR3 DNA reads as TGTGCCAGTAGTACCAGACTAGCGGGGGGGCACGGTACGCAGTATTTT. Amino acid sequence: CASSTRLAGGHGTQYF. The chain employs TRBV19 and TRBJ2-3; the match to TRBD2 covers 14 bases. The CDR3 runs to 16 residues. Germline V gives CDR1 LNHDA, CDR2 SQIVND (reference sequence). V was pared by 4 bases and J by 8 bases, with 8 bases of the junction left unmatched.

As concerns this clone: Within the sample, other DNA sequences also encode this same CDR3. V and J are TRBV29-1 and TRBJ2-2, with D perhaps TRBD1 (6 bases). The germline gives CDR1 SQVTM, CDR2 ANQGSEA. Trimming pared 4 bases from V and 7 bases from J, leaving 10 bases between. CDR3 length: 12 residues. The CDR3 is CSVGAGVGELFF. The CDR3 nucleotides are TGCAGCGTTGGGGCAGGGGTCGGGGAGCTGTTTTTT.

The chain is built from TRBV7-6 and TRBJ1-5; TRBD1 is a possible D gene (5 bases). The germline CDR1 and CDR2 sequences are SGHVS and FNYEAQ. V lost 1 base, J lost 3 bases, and 10 bases lay in between. The CDR3 length is 15 residues. The CDR3 loop reads CASSLGGKNNQPQHF. The CDR3 nucleotides read TGTGCCAGCAGCTTAGGGGGCAAGAACAATCAGCCCCAGCATTTT.

The rearrangement uses TRBV9 and TRBJ2-7, with a weak D call TRBD2 (5 bases). This CDR3 spans 15 amino acids. V was clipped by 2 bases and J by 2 bases, with 14 bases between them. Germline values: CDR1 SGDLS, CDR2 YYNGEE. In DNA, the CDR3 is TGTGCCAGCAGCGTCCATGACGGGAACCCCTACGAGCAGTACTTC. Protein product: CASSVHDGNPYEQYF.

V is TRBV11-2 and J is TRBJ2-3; 7 nucleotides agree with TRBD1. The CDR3 covers 17 residues. The germline CDR1 and CDR2 sequences are SGHAT and FQNNGV. J lost 0 bases, V lost 5 bases, and 11 bases had no gene match. CDR3: CASSPPRQGTSTDTQYF. The CDR3 nucleotides are TGTGCCAGCAGCCCACCGAGACAGGGAACGAGCACAGATACGCAGTATTTT.

The chain uses TRBV5-6 and TRBJ1-1; TRBD1 matches 8 bases. V was pared by 2 bases and J by 0 bases, with 6 bases of the junction left unmatched. The CDR3 is 16 amino acids. Germline CDR1 reads SGHDT; CDR2 reads YYEEEE. This CDR3 is CASSLGQGTLNTEAFF. The CDR3 DNA is TGTGCCAGCAGCTTAGGACAGGGAACCTTGAACACTGAAGCTTTCTTT.

The V gene is TRBV19, the J gene TRBJ2-2; maybe TRBD1 (5 bases). CDR3 length equals 13 residues. The ends were cut back, 11 bases at V and 0 bases at J, with 10 bases in the middle. CDR1 and CDR2 from the germline V gene are LNHDA and SQIVND (reference sequence). The CDR3 nucleotides read TGTGCCTCCCGACAGTCGAACACCGGGGAGCTGTTTTTT. Translation: CASRQSNTGELFF.

This clone was seen once. CDR3 bases: TGTGCCAGCAGCTCCGGGACAACGAACACCGGGGAGCTGTTTTTT. Protein: CASSSGTTNTGELFF. The chain employs TRBV11-3 and TRBJ2-2; D is perhaps TRBD1 (6 bases). Between the trimmed V and J ends, which lost 4 bases and 0 bases, there was a span of 9 bases. The CDR3 runs 15 residues. Germline-derived CDR1 and CDR2 are SGHNT and YENEEA.

A remark on this clone: The junction departs from the called germline gene at one end, perhaps through a read error. The V call is TRBV7-9, the J call TRBJ1-6; TRBD1 matches at 7 bases. CDR1 is SEHNR, CDR2 FQNEAQ, per germline (reference sequence). This CDR3 comprises 14 residues. CDR3 residues: CSSSYGQVGSPLHF. The DNA of the CDR3 is TGTTCCAGCAGCTACGGACAGGTGGGCTCACCCCTCCACTTT.

V is TRBV6-1 and J is TRBJ1-2, with a weak D call TRBD1 (5 bases). Germline V lookup: CDR1 MNHNS, CDR2 SASEGT. The CDR3 totals 11 residues. Trimming took 4 bases from V and 8 from J, leaving 8 bases between them. The CDR3 nucleotides read TGTGCCAGCAGTGTTGCAGGGGGCTACACCTTC. Residues: CASSVAGGYTF.

In this sample, this clone turned up once. The genes are TRBV7-9 and TRBJ1-2; D is unclear. Germline V gene sequence: CDR1 SEHNR, CDR2 FQNEAQ (reference sequence). CDR3 length: 12 residues. V shed 6 bases and J shed 4 bases, with 9 bases lying between them. CDR3 DNA: TGTGCCAGCAGGAGGGTGGTCTATGGCTACACCTTC. It specifies CASRRVVYGYTF. The variable domain in full, with the rest retrieved from reference TRBV7-9 and TRBJ1-2, is DTGVSQNPRHKITKRGQNVTFRCDPISEHNRLYWYRQTLGQGPEFLTYFQNEAQLEKSRLLSDRFSAERPKGSFSTLEIQRTEQGDSAMYLCASRRVVYGYTFGSGTRLTVV.

V and J are TRBV4-2 and TRBJ2-5; 8 bases agree with TRBD2. The closer fit of TRBJ2-7 to the DNA end suggests the J call may be wrong. Germline-derived CDR1 and CDR2 are LGHNA and YNFKEQ. There are 16 residues in the CDR3. The DNA of the CDR3 is TGTGCCAGCAGCCAAGAGTTAGCGGGGAATTCCTACGAGCAGTACTTC. This translates into CASSQELAGNSYEQYF.

The chain joins TRBV4-3 to TRBJ2-5; D uncertain. The CDR3 totals 14 residues. V was shortened by 0 bases and J by 4 bases, with 9 bases between the two germline ends. In germline, CDR1 is LGHNA, CDR2 YSLEER. DNA of the CDR3: TGCGCCAGCAGCCAAGATGTCGTCGGAGAGACCCAGTACTTC. Its translation: CASSQDVVGETQYF.

This chain uses TRBV6-6 with TRBJ1-2, with 10 bases identical to TRBD1. V shed 6 bases, J shed 8 bases, and the junction held 12 bases outside the gene matches. The CDR3 is made up of 15 amino acids. Germline CDR1 reads MNHNY; CDR2 reads SVGAGI (reference sequence). The CDR3 is CASSRPGTGVQGYTF. CDR3 DNA sequence: TGTGCCAGCAGCCGTCCCGGGACAGGGGTCCAGGGCTACACCTTC.

This clone came up once. The chain is built from TRBV2 and TRBJ2-3, with a tentative D call TRBD2 (5 bases). V lost 2 bases, J lost 0 bases, and 9 bases lay in between. CDR3 length equals 15 residues. Germline V gene lookup returns CDR1 SNHLY and CDR2 FYNNEI. Written as DNA, the CDR3 is TGTGCCAGCAGTGAACAGGAGGTTAGCACAGATACGCAGTATTTT. It encodes CASSEQEVSTDTQYF. The whole variable domain, remainder taken from reference TRBV2 and TRBJ2-3, is EPEVTQTPSHQVTQMGQEVILRCVPISNHLYFYWYRQILGQKVEFLVSFYNNEISEKSEIFDDQFSVERPDGSNFTLKIRSTKLEDSAMYFCASSEQEVSTDTQYFGPGTRLTVL.

V usage is TRBV13 and J usage is TRBJ2-7; D is possibly TRBD1 (9 bases). This CDR3 has 15 amino acids. The ends were cut back, 5 bases at V and 6 bases at J, with 20 bases in the middle. Germline V gene lookup returns CDR1 PRHDT and CDR2 FYEKMQ (reference sequence). The CDR3 nucleotides are TGTGCCAGCAGCGAGGGGACTAGACAGGGGGGCGAGCAGTACTTC. This gives the protein CASSEGTRQGGEQYF.

The CDR3 sequence: CASSVAWDRDYEQYF. The CDR3 DNA is TGTGCCAGCAGCGTAGCCTGGGACAGGGACTACGAGCAGTACTTC. The rearrangement links TRBV9 to TRBJ2-7, with TRBD1 identical over 9 bases. J lost 3 bases, V lost 0 bases, and 4 bases had no gene match. Germline CDR1 is SGDLS and CDR2 is YYNGEE. CDR3 length: 15 amino acids. The variable domain in full, with the rest retrieved from reference TRBV9 and TRBJ2-7, is DSGVTQTPKHLITATGQRVTLRCSPRSGDLSVYWYQQSLDQGLQFLIQYYNGEERAKGNILERFSAQQFPDLHSELNLSSLELGDSALYFCASSVAWDRDYEQYFGPGTRLTVT.